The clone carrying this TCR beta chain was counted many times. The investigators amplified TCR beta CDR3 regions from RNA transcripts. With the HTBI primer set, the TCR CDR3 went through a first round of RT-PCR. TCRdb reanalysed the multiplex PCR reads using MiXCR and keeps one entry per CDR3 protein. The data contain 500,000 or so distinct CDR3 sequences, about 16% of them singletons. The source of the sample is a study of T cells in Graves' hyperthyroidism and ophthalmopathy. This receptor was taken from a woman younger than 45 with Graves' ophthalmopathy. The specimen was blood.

CDR3 in amino acids: CASTNGASYGYTF. The CDR3 DNA reads as TGCGCCAGTACCAATGGCGCCTCCTATGGCTACACCTTC. The chain links TRBV5-1 to TRBJ1-2; unclear D gene. Germline V gives CDR1 SGHRS, CDR2 YFSETQ. V lost 8 bases to trimming and J lost 4 bases, with 15 bases between them. CDR3 length: 13 amino acids.